The clone carrying this TCR beta chain was seen many times. Each CDR3 protein gets one entry after TCRdb re-called the RT-PCR reads with MiXCR. The sample shows around 700,000 distinct CDR3 sequences, more than 13% of them seen only once. The germline V gene has CDR1 DFQATT and CDR2 SNEGSKA (reference sequence). This CDR3 is built from 14 residues. Trimming removed 8 bases at V and 0 bases at J, with 17 bases between. Sequenced: memory CD4+ T cells from blood. The chain is built from TRBV20-1 and TRBJ2-7; D unresolved. The sequence was collected from a female donor in good health, serving as a healthy control. CDR3 nucleotide sequence: TGCAGTTGTTCCTCGAGGCGTAGCTCCTACGAGCAGTACTTC. Translation: CSCSSRRSSYEQYF.